This TCR beta chain was found in a study of STAT3 mutations in large granular lymphocyte leukemia. To note about this clone: Its antigen is unidentified.

TCRdb keeps only in-frame clones here, not all; method: immunoSEQ multiplex PCR. Here the sample spans about 1,500 clones, 86% being singletons. The CDR3 has 12 residues. V was cut by 0 bases and J by 5 bases, with 2 bases left in between. Germline lookup yields CDR1 MNHNY and CDR2 SVGAGI (reference sequence). Study outcomes and limitations: Every T-LGLL patient had at least one immunodominant TCRbeta clonotype. In several patients, dominant TCR clone burden exceeded STAT3 mutant burden. All newly emerging clones after therapy were STAT3 wild type.

The chain couples TRBV6-6 to TRBJ2-1; D is unclear. The clonotype was recovered from a woman aged 40 to 50 with T-cell large granular lymphocyte leukemia. Some clones in this sample may be carry-over from other donors' samples. The sequencing sample was made of peripheral blood mononuclear cells. CDR3 amino acids: CASSYSNNEQFF. The CDR3 DNA sequence: TGTGCCAGCAGTTACTCTAACAATGAGCAGTTCTTC.